The T cell receptor (beta chain) under discussion was sequenced for a study of blood T cells in healthy people across ages. Study context: Capturing about one barcoded beta molecule per two T cells was achieved by template switching. Study findings and constraints: Because sorting was not performed, PBMCs prevented conclusive naive versus antigen-experienced comparison.

The authors ran a second PCR of roughly 6 to 12 cycles using a sample-barcoded 5' primer and a J-beta primer mix. A template-switch adaptor with 12 random nucleotides tagged each cDNA molecule. Via MiXCR, TCRdb re-called the 5' RACE reads, giving one row per CDR3 protein. The table has some 1.4 million distinct CDR3 sequences, 42% seen once. V was cut by 1 base and J by 4 bases, with 11 bases left in between. Germline V CDR1 and CDR2: SGDLS, YYNGEE. The CDR3 sequence is 15 residues long. Each donor had approximately 10 milliliters of peripheral blood drawn. This clonotype was found a few times. Its antigen is as yet unknown.

The sequenced sample consisted of blood. This sequence was found in a woman under 30 in good health. The V and J genes are TRBV9 and TRBJ1-4; a weak D match, TRBD1 (5 bases). The chain's CDR3 is CASSVWGQHNEKLFF. In nucleotides, the CDR3 is TGTGCCAGCAGCGTATGGGGCCAGCATAATGAAAAACTGTTTTTT.